This note documents a single T cell receptor (beta chain) sequence. Its specific antigen is unknown. No base quality information exists; no much larger clone differs at one position. The data were produced on an Illumina NovaSeq 6000. TCRalpha and TCRbeta cDNA libraries were built by 5'RACE with constant-segment primers, adding sample barcodes and unique molecular identifiers. Trizol reagent was used to extract RNA from every sample. Library amplification was performed in two PCR steps, and a second sample barcode and Illumina TruSeq adapters were introduced in the second step. Sequencing of the libraries was done on an Illumina NovaSeq, producing 2 x 150 bp paired-end reads. As for the authors' bioinformatics: Demultiplexing of reads and collapsing into UMI-guided consensus sequences were performed with migec v1.2.7. Using mixcr v2.1.11, the UMI consensuses were aligned to TRA and TRB V and J templates and assembled into clonotypes. A clonotype was counted as expanded or contracted only when both edgeR and NoisET called the clonotype significant, with the noise models trained on biological replicates. For edgeR calls, the cutoffs were a false discovery rate-adjusted p below 0.01 and a log2 fold-change threshold of 1. As an exploratory analysis of dynamics, max-normalized trajectories of the 1000 most abundant clonotypes were examined by PCA with hierarchical clustering. Separately sequenced CD4+ and CD8+ repertoires were used to assign a CD4 or CD8 phenotype to each responding clone. TCRdb passed the public sequencing reads through fastp at Q25 and MiXCR, retaining productive beta sequences. CDR3 protein sequences are deduplicated, and each keeps its most common genes and DNA. The V and J calls were determined by TCRdb, not by the authors. In this sample the table shows under 200,000 distinct CDR3 sequences, 13% of which occur a single time. The top ten clones comprise approximately 3.4% of the sample.

Trimming leaves V shorter by 6 bases and J shorter by 5 bases, with the junction holding 6 bases beyond the gene matches. As encoded in the germline V gene, CDR1 is MNHEY while CDR2 is SVGEGT. Taken from cysteine to phenylalanine, the CDR3 has 14 residues. The DNA shown is the 42-base CDR3, in frame from base 1. The sample is drawn from a study of T-cell memory formation after mild COVID-19 (dated by TCRdb to about 2021). Context from the whole study: TCR sequence clusters from the two donors were largely donor specific. The cohort comprised two young, previously healthy adult volunteers, one female and one male. In a couple of donors, T-cell clones that expanded and contracted after mild COVID-19 were followed by sequencing TCRalpha and TCRbeta repertoires longitudinally.

PBMCs were isolated by Ficoll-Paque density gradient centrifugation. Beyond this particular receptor, the publication reports: Balanced CD4/CD8 phenotypes were observed for clones contracting from day 15 to 85, whereas a bias towards CD4+ was observed for a second wave of clones expanding from day 15 to 37. Some responding clones were found in pre-infection memory, which suggests that pre-existing cross-reactive memory T cells took part in the SARS-CoV-2 response. The study covered only a couple of mild cases, and larger cohorts including severe cases with pre-infection samples were considered necessary. Whether the second-wave clones peaking on day 37 were SARS-CoV-2 specific was not confirmed. Contracting CD4+ clones were found mainly in CM and EM memory subsets, while CD8+ clones were enriched in EMRA.

The clonotype originates from a man between 18 and 35 years old who had mild COVID-19 (a few samples of this study predate the infection). The sample titles of this study are shuffled in the database, so cell type and time point are left out; the donor was told from shared clones. Sequencing was done on a sample of PBMCs or a T cell subset sorted from them (not recorded which). The V gene is TRBV6-2 or TRBV6-3 and the J gene is TRBJ2-2; a stretch of 7 junction bases matches TRBD1. The DNA reads TGTGCCAGCAGACCTAACAGGGGAACCGGGGAGCTGTTTTTT. Its protein is CASRPNRGTGELFF.